This TCR beta chain was sequenced for a study of cytomegalovirus exposure and HLA in healthy donors. V gave up 2 bases and J gave up 10 bases; unmatched junction bases: 7. Germline lookup yields CDR1 GTSNPN and CDR2 SVGIG (reference sequence). This CDR3 contains 12 residues. PCR primers comprised 60 Vbeta and 13 Jbeta primers. TCRdb's table, derived via immunoSEQ multiplex PCR, lists solely in-frame clones and lacks some. The sample shows 200,000 or so clones, roughly four fifths of them seen only once. The chain carries TRBV30 and TRBJ2-5; 7 positions agree with TRBD1. Sequenced input: PBMCs. The sequence came from a woman aged 18-29 years in good health and CMV-seropositive. DNA of the CDR3: TGTGCCTGGAGTATTTACAGGGGAATCCAGTACTTC. This gives the protein CAWSIYRGIQYF.